This T cell receptor (beta chain) was recovered during a study of blood T cell repertoires in COVID-19. The overall study: The samples span acute and convalescent COVID-19 from the United States, Italy and Spain. PBMCs, B-cell-depleted T cells, or T cells provided the cDNA or gDNA that made up the material.

Original methodology: Using reference gene primer amplification, nucleated cell counts were estimated. Some clones are missing from TCRdb's copy, which holds only in-frame ones; the method was immunoSEQ multiplex PCR. V and J calls and clone size are those listed in that table; D and trimming were worked out from the DNA. The sample shows 160,000 or so clones, 88% of them seen only once. Germline CDR1 reads MDHEN; CDR2 reads SYDVKM. Trimming stripped 2 bases from V and 4 bases from J, with 14 bases between. The CDR3 is 15 amino acids. The clonotype comes from an older woman with acute or convalescent COVID-19. Sequenced sample: peripheral blood. The chain couples TRBV28 to TRBJ1-2; maybe TRBD1 (5 bases). The CDR3 is CASSLSPGTTYGYTF. DNA for the CDR3: TGTGCCAGCAGTTTAAGTCCCGGGACTACCTATGGCTACACCTTC.